These T cell receptor beta chains were read from a single sample in a study of tumor-infiltrating lymphocytes in primary liver carcinoma. One entry per CDR3 protein results from TCRdb running MiXCR on the multiplex PCR reads. The table includes about 74,000 distinct CDR3 sequences, roughly three quarters detected once. Sequenced: liver tumor tissue from sampling region 4. These receptors all come from a man in his forties with primary liver carcinoma and hepatitis B virus infection. CDR3s include the opening cysteine and the closing phenylalanine or tryptophan. The order of the fields is D gene, clone size, V gene, J gene, CDR3 protein, CDR3 DNA. A D gene is named only where the DNA matches it firmly. Where a row states a size, it is once, few, many or the class of an expanded clone; other rows omit it.

d_call: -; clone_size: many; v_call: TRBV12-3/TRBV12-4; j_call: TRBJ2-3; cdr3_aa: CASSGATDTQYF; cdr3_nt: TGTGCCAGCAGCGGAGCCACAGATACGCAGTATTTT
d_call: -; clone_size: -; v_call: TRBV4-2; j_call: TRBJ2-2; cdr3_aa: CASSQDVQGSGELFF; cdr3_nt: TGTGCAAGCAGCCAAGACGTACAGGGATCCGGGGAGCTGTTCTTT
d_call: TRBD2; clone_size: -; v_call: TRBV5-5; j_call: TRBJ2-3; cdr3_aa: CASNFVAGVKRTDTQYF; cdr3_nt: TGTGCCAGCAACTTCGTAGCGGGAGTCAAGAGGACAGATACGCAGTATTTT
d_call: TRBD2; clone_size: -; v_call: TRBV6-6; j_call: TRBJ2-1; cdr3_aa: CASSYGGRVVEQFF; cdr3_nt: TGTGCCAGCAGTTACGGCGGGAGAGTAGTTGAGCAGTTCTTC
d_call: TRBD1; clone_size: -; v_call: TRBV12-3/TRBV12-4; j_call: TRBJ2-5; cdr3_aa: CASGRGQGETQYF; cdr3_nt: TGTGCCAGCGGTCGGGGACAGGGCGAGACACAGTACTTC
d_call: -; clone_size: once; v_call: TRBV11-2; j_call: TRBJ2-2; cdr3_aa: CASSWGQGSNTGKLFF; cdr3_nt: -
d_call: TRBD2; clone_size: -; v_call: TRBV6-1; j_call: TRBJ2-1; cdr3_aa: CTSRGASGRSEQFF; cdr3_nt: TGTACCAGCAGGGGTGCTAGCGGGAGAAGTGAGCAGTTCTTC
d_call: TRBD2; clone_size: many; v_call: TRBV30; j_call: TRBJ2-1; cdr3_aa: CAWSVPLTSGRLYNEQFF; cdr3_nt: TGTGCCTGGAGTGTACCCCTAACTAGCGGGAGGCTCTACAATGAGCAGTTCTTC
d_call: -; clone_size: -; v_call: TRBV4-2; j_call: TRBJ1-4; cdr3_aa: CASSPERGSTNEKLFF; cdr3_nt: TGCGCCAGCAGCCCGGAGAGGGGATCAACTAATGAAAAACTGTTTTTT
d_call: -; clone_size: -; v_call: TRBV11-2; j_call: TRBJ2-7; cdr3_aa: CTSNRLGLTDAYEQYF; cdr3_nt: TGTACCAGTAACCGACTCGGACTAACGGATGCCTACGAGCAGTACTTC
d_call: TRBD1; clone_size: medium-sized; v_call: TRBV11-2; j_call: TRBJ1-4; cdr3_aa: CASSLGTGGGEKLFF; cdr3_nt: TGTGCCAGCAGCTTAGGGACAGGGGGTGGGGAAAAACTGTTTTTT
d_call: -; clone_size: few; v_call: TRBV6-1; j_call: TRBJ2-2; cdr3_aa: CASSEHGVGELFF; cdr3_nt: TGTGCCAGTAGTGAACACGGAGTAGGGGAGCTGTTTTTT
d_call: TRBD2; clone_size: -; v_call: TRBV12-3/TRBV12-4; j_call: TRBJ2-7; cdr3_aa: CASEPGLEGSYNEQYF; cdr3_nt: TGTGCCAGCGAACCGGGACTAGAGGGCAGCTACAACGAGCAGTACTTC
d_call: TRBD2; clone_size: once; v_call: TRBV10-2; j_call: TRBJ2-5; cdr3_aa: CTSRETSGAETQYF; cdr3_nt: TGTACCAGCAGAGAGACTAGCGGGGCGGAGACCCAGTACTTC
d_call: -; clone_size: -; v_call: TRBV28; j_call: TRBJ1-1; cdr3_aa: CASIYRGSGGAGAFF; cdr3_nt: TGTGCCAGCATTTACCGTGGCAGTGGGGGCGCTGGAGCTTTCTTT
d_call: -; clone_size: -; v_call: TRBV29-1; j_call: TRBJ2-2; cdr3_aa: CSAWRVSTGELFF; cdr3_nt: TGTAGTGCGTGGCGGGTAAGCACTGGGGAGCTGTTTTTT
d_call: -; clone_size: -; v_call: TRBV6-2/TRBV6-3; j_call: TRBJ1-1; cdr3_aa: CTSSYSAWYTDAFF; cdr3_nt: TGTACCAGCAGTTACTCCGCTTGGTACACTGACGCTTTCTTT
d_call: TRBD2; clone_size: -; v_call: TRBV20-1; j_call: TRBJ2-5; cdr3_aa: CSTREPLAGEEDTQYF; cdr3_nt: TGCAGTACTAGGGAGCCTCTAGCGGGAGAGGAAGATACCCAGTACTTC
d_call: TRBD1; clone_size: -; v_call: TRBV12-3/TRBV12-4; j_call: TRBJ1-1; cdr3_aa: CVTSRGTSYEAFF; cdr3_nt: TGTGTCACCAGCAGGGGGACGTCTTATGAAGCTTTCTTT
d_call: -; clone_size: -; v_call: TRBV11-2; j_call: TRBJ2-2; cdr3_aa: CASSLMALTGTRELFF; cdr3_nt: TGTGCCAGCAGCTTAATGGCGCTAACGGGAACCAGGGAGCTGTTTTTT
d_call: -; clone_size: few; v_call: TRBV9; j_call: TRBJ2-1; cdr3_aa: CASSVVEAPYNEQFF; cdr3_nt: TGTGCCAGCAGCGTAGTGGAAGCCCCCTACAATGAGCAGTTCTTC
d_call: TRBD2; clone_size: -; v_call: TRBV6-5; j_call: TRBJ2-7; cdr3_aa: CAGSQSGSYGQYF; cdr3_nt: TGTGCCGGCAGCCAAAGCGGGAGCTACGGGCAGTACTTC
d_call: -; clone_size: -; v_call: TRBV20-1; j_call: TRBJ2-4; cdr3_aa: CSAGGKSSNDIQYF; cdr3_nt: TGCAGTGCCGGGGGCAAGAGCTCAAATGACATTCAGTACTTC
d_call: -; clone_size: once; v_call: TRBV10-3; j_call: TRBJ1-4; cdr3_aa: CAISPGPGDDEKLSF; cdr3_nt: TGTGCCATCAGTCCCGGGCCAGGGGATGATGAAAAACTGTCTTTT
d_call: TRBD2; clone_size: -; v_call: TRBV28; j_call: TRBJ2-3; cdr3_aa: CARSPAGGTDTQYF; cdr3_nt: TGTGCCAGGAGTCCAGCGGGAGGAACAGATACGCAGTATTTT
d_call: -; clone_size: -; v_call: TRBV28; j_call: TRBJ2-2; cdr3_aa: CASSLGVVVGELFF; cdr3_nt: TGTGCCAGCAGTTTAGGGGTCGTGGTCGGGGAGCTGTTTTTC
d_call: -; clone_size: once; v_call: TRBV12-3/TRBV12-4; j_call: TRBJ1-6; cdr3_aa: CASTLSPVTESPLHF; cdr3_nt: TGTGCCAGTACCTTGAGTCCGGTAACGGAGTCACCCCTCCACTTT
d_call: TRBD1; clone_size: -; v_call: TRBV6-5; j_call: TRBJ2-7; cdr3_aa: CASRTGTANSDEQYF; cdr3_nt: TGTGCCAGCCGGACTGGGACAGCAAATTCCGACGAGCAGTACTTC
d_call: -; clone_size: -; v_call: TRBV12-3/TRBV12-4; j_call: TRBJ2-1; cdr3_aa: CASSPQAEGSGDEQFF; cdr3_nt: TGTGCAAGCAGTCCCCAGGCGGAAGGGTCGGGGGATGAGCAGTTCTTC
d_call: TRBD1; clone_size: many; v_call: TRBV4-1; j_call: TRBJ1-1; cdr3_aa: CASSQARQGGTEAFF; cdr3_nt: TGCGCCAGCAGCCAAGCCCGACAGGGAGGAACTGAAGCTTTCTTT
d_call: TRBD2; clone_size: -; v_call: TRBV7-8; j_call: TRBJ2-2; cdr3_aa: CACSDGLAGTGELFF; cdr3_nt: TGTGCCTGTAGCGACGGACTAGCGGGTACCGGGGAGCTGTTTTTT
d_call: -; clone_size: -; v_call: TRBV14; j_call: TRBJ2-7; cdr3_aa: CSSSYHAYEQYF; cdr3_nt: TGTTCCAGCAGCTACCACGCCTACGAGCAGTACTTC
d_call: TRBD1; clone_size: -; v_call: TRBV4-1; j_call: TRBJ1-2; cdr3_aa: CVSSPDQGAFDCGYTF; cdr3_nt: TGCGTCAGCAGCCCAGACCAGGGGGCGTTCGACTGTGGCTACACCTTC
d_call: TRBD2; clone_size: -; v_call: TRBV5-1; j_call: TRBJ2-3; cdr3_aa: CASSPNSGTAAGMQYF; cdr3_nt: TGCGCCAGCTCGCCAAATAGCGGGACCGCAGCAGGTATGCAGTATTTT
d_call: TRBD2; clone_size: -; v_call: TRBV12-3/TRBV12-4; j_call: TRBJ2-1; cdr3_aa: CASSLVGGPRWYEQFF; cdr3_nt: TGTGCCAGCAGTTTAGTGGGAGGGCCTAGATGGTATGAGCAGTTCTTC
d_call: -; clone_size: -; v_call: TRBV29-1; j_call: TRBJ1-2; cdr3_aa: CSVGDRGDLDYGYTF; cdr3_nt: TGCAGCGTCGGGGATAGGGGAGACCTGGACTATGGCTACACCTTC
d_call: TRBD2; clone_size: -; v_call: TRBV19; j_call: TRBJ2-7; cdr3_aa: CASSTSSGETYEQYF; cdr3_nt: TGTGCCAGTAGTACTTCTAGCGGGGAGACCTACGAGCAGTACTTC
d_call: TRBD1; clone_size: few; v_call: TRBV30; j_call: TRBJ1-5; cdr3_aa: CAWSQGATDQPQHF; cdr3_nt: TGTGCCTGGAGTCAGGGGGCGACGGATCAGCCCCAGCATTTT
d_call: -; clone_size: -; v_call: TRBV6-1; j_call: TRBJ2-3; cdr3_aa: CVSSQSTGGTDTQYF; cdr3_nt: TGTGTCAGCAGTCAATCGACGGGGGGCACAGATACGCAGTATTTT
d_call: TRBD1; clone_size: -; v_call: TRBV4-1; j_call: TRBJ2-1; cdr3_aa: CASSHFAAGQGAISSYNEQFF; cdr3_nt: TGCGCCAGCAGCCATTTCGCAGCGGGACAGGGGGCGATTAGCTCCTACAATGAGCAGTTCTTC
d_call: TRBD1; clone_size: -; v_call: TRBV25-1; j_call: TRBJ2-5; cdr3_aa: CARSDRQGTQETQYF; cdr3_nt: TGTGCCAGGAGTGACCGACAGGGAACCCAAGAGACCCAGTACTTC
d_call: TRBD1; clone_size: -; v_call: TRBV2; j_call: TRBJ1-5; cdr3_aa: CASNPGTGEGNQPQHF; cdr3_nt: TGTGCCAGCAACCCCGGGACAGGGGAAGGCAATCAGCCCCAGCATTTT
d_call: TRBD1; clone_size: many; v_call: TRBV29-1; j_call: TRBJ2-3; cdr3_aa: CSATGGTDTQYF; cdr3_nt: TGCAGCGCTACAGGGGGCACAGATACGCAGTATTTT
d_call: -; clone_size: -; v_call: TRBV21-1; j_call: TRBJ2-1; cdr3_aa: CASRQGAANEQSF; cdr3_nt: TGTGCCAGCAGACAGGGGGCGGCCAATGAGCAGTCCTTC
d_call: -; clone_size: -; v_call: TRBV10-3; j_call: TRBJ2-3; cdr3_aa: CATSGGAGTVTQCF; cdr3_nt: TGTGCCACCAGTGGGGGCGCAGGTACAGTTACGCAGTGTTTT
d_call: -; clone_size: medium-sized; v_call: TRBV12-3/TRBV12-4; j_call: TRBJ1-5; cdr3_aa: CASSLWDGSNQPQHF; cdr3_nt: TGTGCCAGCAGTTTATGGGACGGTAGCAATCAGCCCCAGCATTTT
d_call: TRBD2; clone_size: -; v_call: TRBV6-1; j_call: TRBJ2-5; cdr3_aa: CVSEVSGTQETQYF; cdr3_nt: TGTGTCAGCGAAGTTAGCGGGACTCAAGAGACCCAGTACTTC
d_call: TRBD1; clone_size: -; v_call: TRBV14; j_call: TRBJ2-7; cdr3_aa: CASSLTGTGTAYDQYF; cdr3_nt: TGTGCCAGCAGCCTCACGGGGACAGGAACTGCCTACGACCAGTACTTC
d_call: TRBD1; clone_size: -; v_call: TRBV11-2; j_call: TRBJ2-6; cdr3_aa: CANRPGQRPGANVPTF; cdr3_nt: TGTGCCAACAGGCCGGGACAGCGACCTGGGGCCAACGTCCCGACTTTC
d_call: TRBD1; clone_size: -; v_call: TRBV29-1; j_call: TRBJ2-5; cdr3_aa: CSARTGKETQYF; cdr3_nt: TGCAGCGCCAGGACAGGCAAAGAGACCCAGTACTTC
d_call: TRBD1; clone_size: -; v_call: TRBV5-1; j_call: TRBJ1-2; cdr3_aa: CASTLVAGGYGYIF; cdr3_nt: TGCGCCAGCACCTTGGTCGCAGGGGGCTATGGCTACATCTTC
d_call: TRBD2; clone_size: -; v_call: TRBV6-6; j_call: TRBJ2-5; cdr3_aa: CVSSYGTSSGETQYF; cdr3_nt: TGTGTCAGCAGTTACGGGACTAGCTCTGGGGAGACCCAGTACTTC
d_call: -; clone_size: -; v_call: TRBV11-1; j_call: TRBJ1-1; cdr3_aa: CASSLQTAENTGAFF; cdr3_nt: TGTGCCAGCAGCCTTCAGACAGCGGAGAACACTGGAGCTTTCTTT
d_call: TRBD1; clone_size: -; v_call: TRBV5-1; j_call: TRBJ2-1; cdr3_aa: CASSFTGTGGNEQFF; cdr3_nt: TGCGCCAGCAGCTTTACCGGGACAGGGGGCAATGAGCAGTTCTTC
d_call: -; clone_size: once; v_call: TRBV11-2; j_call: TRBJ2-1; cdr3_aa: CASGLSYRGPVKQVRSHNEQFF; cdr3_nt: TGTGCCAGCGGCCTCTCCTACCGAGGTCCCGTGAAACAGGTTCGCTCCCACAATGAGCAGTTCTTC